The rows below give T cell receptor beta chains drawn from one sample of a study of T cell responses to AZD1222 COVID-19 vaccine. TCRdb's copy holds only in-frame clones and misses some; the assay was immunoSEQ multiplex PCR. The repertoire consists of about 79,000 clones, with around 90% occurring once and the leading ten covering roughly 7%. The starting material was peripheral blood, obtained on day 0 of MenACWY control vaccination. All receptors derive from an adult in good health. CDR3s include the opening cysteine and the closing phenylalanine or tryptophan. D genes are given only for firm matches. Size is stated for part of the rows, as once, few or many counts, or as a class when the clone is expanded.

CDR3 protein	CDR3 DNA	V gene	clone size	J gene	D gene
CASSLHHVRRSPGELFF	TGTGCCAGTAGCCTTCACCATGTCAGGAGGAGTCCCGGGGAGCTGTTTTTT	TRBV19	-	TRBJ2-2	-
CASTPAGVTYEQYF	TGTGCCAGCACCCCAGCGGGGGTAACCTACGAGCAGTACTTC	TRBV7-8	-	TRBJ2-7	TRBD2
CASSLDLARDIQYF	TGTGCCAGCAGCTTAGATCTGGCGAGGGACATTCAGTACTTC	TRBV11-2	-	TRBJ2-4	-
CASSSTGARNEQFF	TGTGCCAGCAGTTCTACAGGGGCGCGGAATGAGCAGTTCTTC	TRBV27	-	TRBJ2-1	TRBD1
CASRGQGGSDTQYF	TGTGCCAGCCGGGGACAGGGGGGATCAGATACGCAGTATTTT	TRBV19	-	TRBJ2-3	TRBD1
CASSFRGTYNEQFF	TGTGCCAGCAGCTTCAGGGGAACCTACAATGAGCAGTTCTTC	TRBV11-2	-	TRBJ2-1	-
CASSLAGANTDTQYF	TGTGCCAGCAGCCTAGCGGGGGCGAACACAGATACGCAGTATTTT	TRBV3-1/TRBV3-2	-	TRBJ2-3	TRBD2
CASSEFRAGPEDQPQHF	TGTGCCAGCAGTGAATTCCGGGCGGGCCCCGAAGATCAGCCCCAGCATTTT	TRBV25-1	-	TRBJ1-5	-
CASRRQGIDTQYF	TGTGCCAGCAGACGACAGGGTATAGATACGCAGTATTTT	TRBV28	-	TRBJ2-3	TRBD1
CASRDPGSRSGYTF	TGTGCCAGCAGAGACCCAGGAAGTAGGAGTGGCTACACCTTC	TRBV6-6	-	TRBJ1-2	-
CASSLSSGADTGELFF	TGTGCCAGCAGCTTATCTAGCGGGGCGGACACCGGGGAGCTGTTTTTT	TRBV7-3	-	TRBJ2-2	TRBD2
CASSQDSSGTSYNEQFF	TGCGCCAGCAGCCAAGATTCTAGTGGAACCTCCTACAATGAGCAGTTCTTC	TRBV4-1	-	TRBJ2-1	-
CASSLVITPGQENSPLHF	TGTGCCAGCAGCTTAGTTATTACTCCGGGACAGGAAAATTCACCCCTCCACTTT	TRBV7-8	-	TRBJ1-6	TRBD1
CHTASNTEAFF	TGTCACACGGCCTCGAACACTGAAGCTTTCTTT	TRBV28	once	TRBJ1-1	-